The TCR beta chain under discussion was sequenced for a study of cytomegalovirus exposure and HLA in healthy donors. Germline CDR1 MNHEY, CDR2 SMNVEV (reference sequence). The CDR3 sequence is 13 residues long. Trimming removed 5 bases at V and 7 bases at J, with 12 bases between. The PCR made use of 60 Vbeta and 13 Jbeta primers. Under the authors' procedure: Approximately 87 million unique TCR beta chains, 10 million to 14 million shared, were counted in a later analysis. Sequencing was performed with immunoSEQ multiplex PCR; in TCRdb, only in-frame clones are kept and a portion is missing. That table furnishes V, J and clone size, whereas the DNA furnished D and trimming. The sample has fewer than 200,000 clones.

Sample: PBMCs. The chain is built from TRBV27 and TRBJ1-5; possibly TRBD1 for D (5 bases). The TCR comes from a woman aged 60-70 years in good health and CMV-seronegative. CDR3: CASSPPGFQPQHF. Here the CDR3 DNA reads TGTGCCAGCAGTCCCCCAGGGTTCCAGCCCCAGCATTTT.